This TCR beta chain was sequenced during a study of T cell responses to AZD1222 COVID-19 vaccine. The table came from immunoSEQ multiplex PCR; TCRdb's copy has only in-frame clones and leaves some out. This sample has roughly 140,000 clones, with 91% found just once. As concerns this clone: Its specificity is unknown.

Germline V CDR1 and CDR2: LGHDT, YNNKEL (reference sequence). The V gene end was trimmed by 3 bases and the J gene end by 3 bases; junction bases not matched to a gene: 2. This CDR3 has 14 residues. General study results and limits: Donor demographics were predominantly white British with a female majority; clonal diversity may be underestimated.

The TCR comes from an adult in good health. The sequencing here drew on peripheral blood, taken on day 0 of AZD1222 vaccination. The rearrangement joins TRBV3-1 (or the pseudogene TRBV3-2) to TRBJ1-1; 9 nucleotides line up with TRBD1. Here the CDR3 DNA reads TGTGCCAGCAGCCAGGGACAGGGAGACACTGAAGCTTTCTTT. The encoded protein is CASSQGQGDTEAFF.